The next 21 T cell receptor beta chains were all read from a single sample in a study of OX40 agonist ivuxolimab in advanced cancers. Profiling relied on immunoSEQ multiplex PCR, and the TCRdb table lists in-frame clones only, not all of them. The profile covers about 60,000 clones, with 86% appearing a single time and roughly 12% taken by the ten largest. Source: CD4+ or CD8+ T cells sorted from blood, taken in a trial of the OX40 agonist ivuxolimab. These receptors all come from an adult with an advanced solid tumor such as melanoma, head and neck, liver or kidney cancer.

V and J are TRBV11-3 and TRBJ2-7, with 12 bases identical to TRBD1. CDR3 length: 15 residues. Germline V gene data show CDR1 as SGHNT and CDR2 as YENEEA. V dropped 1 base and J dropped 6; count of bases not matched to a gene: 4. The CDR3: CASSLGDRGLVEQYF. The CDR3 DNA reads TGTGCCAGCAGCTTAGGGGACAGGGGGCTGGTCGAGCAGTACTTC.

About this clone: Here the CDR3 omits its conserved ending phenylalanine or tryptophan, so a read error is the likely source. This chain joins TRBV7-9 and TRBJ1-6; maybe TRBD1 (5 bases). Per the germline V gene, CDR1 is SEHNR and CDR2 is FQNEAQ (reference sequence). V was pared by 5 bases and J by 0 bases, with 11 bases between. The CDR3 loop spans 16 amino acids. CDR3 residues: CASSPGPSSYNSPLHL. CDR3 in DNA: TGTGCCAGCAGCCCGGGGCCGAGCTCCTATAATTCACCCCTCCACCTT.

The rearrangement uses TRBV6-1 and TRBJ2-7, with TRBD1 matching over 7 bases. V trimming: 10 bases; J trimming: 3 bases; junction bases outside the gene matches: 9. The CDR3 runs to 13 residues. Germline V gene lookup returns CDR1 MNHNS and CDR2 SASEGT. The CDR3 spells CATIGQEFYEQYF. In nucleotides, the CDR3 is TGTGCCACCATAGGACAGGAATTCTACGAGCAGTACTTC.

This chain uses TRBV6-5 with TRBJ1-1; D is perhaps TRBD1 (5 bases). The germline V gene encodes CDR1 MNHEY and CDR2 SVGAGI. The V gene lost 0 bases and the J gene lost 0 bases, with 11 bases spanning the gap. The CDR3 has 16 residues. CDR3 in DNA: TGTGCCAGCAGTTACTCGGGCAGGGCTGTGAACACTGAAGCTTTCTTT. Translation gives CASSYSGRAVNTEAFF.

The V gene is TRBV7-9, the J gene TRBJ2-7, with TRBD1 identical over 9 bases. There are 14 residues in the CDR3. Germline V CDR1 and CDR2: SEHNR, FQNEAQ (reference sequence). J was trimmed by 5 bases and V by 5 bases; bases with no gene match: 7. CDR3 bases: TGTGCCAGCAGCCCCCGACAGGGGGTCAACGAGCAGTACTTC. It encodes CASSPRQGVNEQYF.

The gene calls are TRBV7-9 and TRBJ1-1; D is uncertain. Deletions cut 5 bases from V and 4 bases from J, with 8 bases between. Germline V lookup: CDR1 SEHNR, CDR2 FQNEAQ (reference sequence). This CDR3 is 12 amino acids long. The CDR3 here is CASSPQGTEAFF. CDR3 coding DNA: TGTGCCAGCAGCCCCCAAGGCACTGAAGCTTTCTTT.

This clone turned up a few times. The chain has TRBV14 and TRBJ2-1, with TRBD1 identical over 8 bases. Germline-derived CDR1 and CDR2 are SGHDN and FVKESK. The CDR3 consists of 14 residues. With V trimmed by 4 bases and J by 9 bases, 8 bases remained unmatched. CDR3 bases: TGTGCCAGCAGCCCCTCGGACAGGGTTGGTGAGCAGTTCTTC. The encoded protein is CASSPSDRVGEQFF. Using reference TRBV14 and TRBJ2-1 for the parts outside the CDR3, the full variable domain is EAGVTQFPSHSVIEKGQTVTLRCDPISGHDNLYWYRRVMGKEIKFLLHFVKESKQDESGMPNNRFLAERTGGTYSTLKVQPAELEDSGVYFCASSPSDRVGEQFFGPGTRLTVL.

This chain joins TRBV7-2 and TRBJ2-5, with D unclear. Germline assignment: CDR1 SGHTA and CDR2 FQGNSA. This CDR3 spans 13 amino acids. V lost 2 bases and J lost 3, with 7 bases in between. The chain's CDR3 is CASSLSPEETQYF. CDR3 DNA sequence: TGTGCCAGCAGCTTATCGCCGGAAGAGACCCAGTACTTC.

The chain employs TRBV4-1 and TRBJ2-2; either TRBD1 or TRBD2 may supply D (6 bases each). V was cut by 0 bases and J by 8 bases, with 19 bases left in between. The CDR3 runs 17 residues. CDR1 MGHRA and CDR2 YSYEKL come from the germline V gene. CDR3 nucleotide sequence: TGCGCCAGCAGCCAAGATCCCCAGAGTGGGGGGCGGGGGGAGCTGTTTTTT. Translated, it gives CASSQDPQSGGRGELFF.

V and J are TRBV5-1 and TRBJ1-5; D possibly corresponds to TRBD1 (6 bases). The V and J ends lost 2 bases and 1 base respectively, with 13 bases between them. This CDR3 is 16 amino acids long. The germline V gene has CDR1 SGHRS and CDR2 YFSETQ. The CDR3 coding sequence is TGCGCCAGCAGCTTCGGTGAGGGGGGGAGCAATCAGCCCCAGCATTTT. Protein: CASSFGEGGSNQPQHF.

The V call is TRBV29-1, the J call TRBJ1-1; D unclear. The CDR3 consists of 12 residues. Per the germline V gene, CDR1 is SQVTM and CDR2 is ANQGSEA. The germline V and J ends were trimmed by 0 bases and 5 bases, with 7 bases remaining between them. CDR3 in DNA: TGCAGCGTTGAAGATTTGATAACTGAAGCTTTCTTT. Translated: CSVEDLITEAFF.

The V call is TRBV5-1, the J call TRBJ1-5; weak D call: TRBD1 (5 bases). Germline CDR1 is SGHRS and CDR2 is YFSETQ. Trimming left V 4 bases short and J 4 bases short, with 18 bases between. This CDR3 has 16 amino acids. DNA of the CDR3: TGCGCCAGCAGCCCCGGGACGGAGGTTGCAAATCAGCCCCAGCATTTT. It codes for CASSPGTEVANQPQHF.

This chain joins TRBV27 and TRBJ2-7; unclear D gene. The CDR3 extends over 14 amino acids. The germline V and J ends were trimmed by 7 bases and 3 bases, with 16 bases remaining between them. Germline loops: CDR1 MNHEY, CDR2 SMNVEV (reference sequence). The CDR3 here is CASTSSEPYYEQYF. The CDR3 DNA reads TGTGCCAGCACCTCAAGTGAACCATACTACGAGCAGTACTTC.

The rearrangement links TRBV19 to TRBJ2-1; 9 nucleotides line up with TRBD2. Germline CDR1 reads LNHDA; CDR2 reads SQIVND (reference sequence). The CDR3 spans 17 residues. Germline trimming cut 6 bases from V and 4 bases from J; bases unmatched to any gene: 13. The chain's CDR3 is CASSSLTTSGSYNEQFF. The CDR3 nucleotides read TGTGCCAGTAGCTCCCTCACTACTAGCGGGTCGTACAATGAGCAGTTCTTC.

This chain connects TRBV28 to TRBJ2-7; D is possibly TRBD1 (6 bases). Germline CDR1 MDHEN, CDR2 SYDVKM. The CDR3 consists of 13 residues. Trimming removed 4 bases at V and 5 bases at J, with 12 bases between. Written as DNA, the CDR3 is TGTGCCAGCAGTTATACCGAGGGGGACGAGCAGTACTTC. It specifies CASSYTEGDEQYF. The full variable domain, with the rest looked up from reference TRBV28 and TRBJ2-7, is DVKVTQSSRYLVKRTGEKVFLECVQDMDHENMFWYRQDPGLGLRLIYFSYDVKMKEKGDIPEGYSVSREKKERFSLILESASTNQTSMYLCASSYTEGDEQYFGPGTRLTVT.

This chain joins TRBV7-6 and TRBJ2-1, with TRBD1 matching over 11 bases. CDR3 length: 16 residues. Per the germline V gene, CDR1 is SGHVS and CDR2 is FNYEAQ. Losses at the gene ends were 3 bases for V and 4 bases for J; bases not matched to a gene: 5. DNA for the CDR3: TGTGCCAGCAGCTTGGGACAGGGGGAGGAATACAATGAGCAGTTCTTC. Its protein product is CASSLGQGEEYNEQFF.

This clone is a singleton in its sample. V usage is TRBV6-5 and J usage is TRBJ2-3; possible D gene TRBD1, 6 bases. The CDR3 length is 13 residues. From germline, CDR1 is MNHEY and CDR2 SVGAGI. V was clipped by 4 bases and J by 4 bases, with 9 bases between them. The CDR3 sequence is CASSSRGPDTQYF. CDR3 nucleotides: TGTGCCAGCAGTTCCAGGGGCCCAGATACGCAGTATTTT.

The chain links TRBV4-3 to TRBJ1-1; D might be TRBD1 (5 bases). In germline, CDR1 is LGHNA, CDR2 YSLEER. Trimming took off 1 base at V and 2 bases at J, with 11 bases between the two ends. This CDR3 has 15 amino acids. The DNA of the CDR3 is TGCGCCAGCAGCCAAGGAGGGGAAGTCAACACTGAAGCTTTCTTT. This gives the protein CASSQGGEVNTEAFF.

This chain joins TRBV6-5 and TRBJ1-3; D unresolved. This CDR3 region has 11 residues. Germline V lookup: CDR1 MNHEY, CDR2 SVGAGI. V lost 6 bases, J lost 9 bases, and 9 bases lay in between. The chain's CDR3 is CASSRRGTIYF. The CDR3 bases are TGTGCCAGCAGCCGCCGAGGCACCATATATTTT.

CDR3 sequence reads: CASSYLGQGHGYTF. CDR3 coding DNA: TGTGCCAGCAGTTACCTAGGACAGGGGCATGGCTACACCTTC. The V call is TRBV6-6, the J call TRBJ1-2, with 9 nucleotides matching TRBD1. CDR1 and CDR2 (germline): MNHNY, SVGAGI (reference sequence). This CDR3 has 14 amino acids. V shed 2 bases and J 6 bases; nucleotides not matched to a gene: 4.

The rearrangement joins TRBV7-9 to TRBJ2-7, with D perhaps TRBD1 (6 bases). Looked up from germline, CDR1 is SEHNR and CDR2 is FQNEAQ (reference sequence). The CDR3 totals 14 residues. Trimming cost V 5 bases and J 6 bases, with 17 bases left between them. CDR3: CASSTITGLGEQYF. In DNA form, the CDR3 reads TGTGCCAGCAGCACGATCACAGGGCTGGGCGAGCAGTACTTC. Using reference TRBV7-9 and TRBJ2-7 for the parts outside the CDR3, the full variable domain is DTGVSQNPRHKITKRGQNVTFRCDPISEHNRLYWYRQTLGQGPEFLTYFQNEAQLEKSRLLSDRFSAERPKGSFSTLEIQRTEQGDSAMYLCASSTITGLGEQYFGPGTRLTVT.